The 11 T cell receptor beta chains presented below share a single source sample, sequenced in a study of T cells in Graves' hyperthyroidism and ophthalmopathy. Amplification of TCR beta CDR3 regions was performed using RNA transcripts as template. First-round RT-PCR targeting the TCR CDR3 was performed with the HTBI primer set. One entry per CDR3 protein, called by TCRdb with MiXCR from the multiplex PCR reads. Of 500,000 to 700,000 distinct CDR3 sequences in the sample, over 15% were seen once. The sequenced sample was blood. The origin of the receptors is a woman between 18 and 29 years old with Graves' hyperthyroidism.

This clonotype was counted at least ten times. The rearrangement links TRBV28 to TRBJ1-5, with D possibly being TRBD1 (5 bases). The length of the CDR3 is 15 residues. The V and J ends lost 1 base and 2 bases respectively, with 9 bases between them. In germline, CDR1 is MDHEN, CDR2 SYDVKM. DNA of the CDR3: TGTGCCAGCAGTTTATCCCCGGGGGGCAATCAGCCCCAGCATTTT. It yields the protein CASSLSPGGNQPQHF.

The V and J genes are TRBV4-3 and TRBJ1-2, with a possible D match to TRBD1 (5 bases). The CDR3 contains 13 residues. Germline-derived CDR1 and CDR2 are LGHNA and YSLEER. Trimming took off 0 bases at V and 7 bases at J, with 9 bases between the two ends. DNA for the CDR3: TGCGCCAGCAGCCAAGATGGGGGGTTTGGCTACACCTTC. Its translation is CASSQDGGFGYTF.

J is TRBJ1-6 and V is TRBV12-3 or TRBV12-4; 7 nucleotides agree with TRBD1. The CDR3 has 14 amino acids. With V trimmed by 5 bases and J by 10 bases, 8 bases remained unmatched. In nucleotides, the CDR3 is TGTGCCAGCAGTCAGACAGGGATTAACTCACCCCTCCACTTT. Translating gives CASSQTGINSPLHF.

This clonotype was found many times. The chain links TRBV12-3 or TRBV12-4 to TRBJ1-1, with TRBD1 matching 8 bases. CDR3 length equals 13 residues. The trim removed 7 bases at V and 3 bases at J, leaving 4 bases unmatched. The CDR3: CASNRQGYTEAFF. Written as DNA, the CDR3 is TGTGCCAGCAACAGACAGGGGTACACTGAAGCTTTCTTT.

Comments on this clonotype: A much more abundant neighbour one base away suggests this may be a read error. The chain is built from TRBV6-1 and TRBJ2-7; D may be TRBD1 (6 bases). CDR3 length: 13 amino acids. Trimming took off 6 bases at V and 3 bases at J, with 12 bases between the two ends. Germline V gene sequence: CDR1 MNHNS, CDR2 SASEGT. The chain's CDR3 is CASSQTGYYEQYF. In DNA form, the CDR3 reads TGTGCCAGCAGCCAAACAGGGTACTACGAGCAGTACTTC.

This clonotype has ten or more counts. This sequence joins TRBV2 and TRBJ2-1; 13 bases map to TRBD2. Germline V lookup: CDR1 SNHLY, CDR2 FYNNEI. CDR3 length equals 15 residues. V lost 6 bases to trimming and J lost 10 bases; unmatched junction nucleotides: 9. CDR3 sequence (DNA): TGTGCCAGCAGAGTACGGACTAGCGGGAGAGGAGAGCAGTTCTTC. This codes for CASRVRTSGRGEQFF.

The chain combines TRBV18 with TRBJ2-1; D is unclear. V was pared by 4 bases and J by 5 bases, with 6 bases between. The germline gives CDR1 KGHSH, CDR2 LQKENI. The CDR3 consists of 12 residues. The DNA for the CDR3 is TGTGCCAGCTCACAGCTCAACAATGAGCAGTTCTTC. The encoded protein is CASSQLNNEQFF. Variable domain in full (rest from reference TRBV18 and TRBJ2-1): NAGVMQNPRHLVRRRGQEARLRCSPMKGHSHVYWYRQLPEEGLKFMVYLQKENIIDESGMPKERFSAEFPKEGPSILRIQQVVRGDSAAYFCASSQLNNEQFFGPGTRLTVL.

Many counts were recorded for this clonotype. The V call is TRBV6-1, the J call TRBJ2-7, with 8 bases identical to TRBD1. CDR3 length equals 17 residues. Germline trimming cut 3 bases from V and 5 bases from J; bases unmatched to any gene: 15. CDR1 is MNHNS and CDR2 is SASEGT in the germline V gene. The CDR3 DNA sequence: TGTGCCAGCAGTGAGATAACCGGGGACAGGATAGGAGACGAGCAGTACTTC. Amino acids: CASSEITGDRIGDEQYF.

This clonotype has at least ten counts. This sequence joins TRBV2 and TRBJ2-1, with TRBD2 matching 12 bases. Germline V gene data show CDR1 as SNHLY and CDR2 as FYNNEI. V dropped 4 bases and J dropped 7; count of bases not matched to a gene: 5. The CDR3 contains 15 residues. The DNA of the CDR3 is TGTGCCAGCAGTGGGCGACTAGCGGGAGAAAATGAGCAGTTCTTC. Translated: CASSGRLAGENEQFF. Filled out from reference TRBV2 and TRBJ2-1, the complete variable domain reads EPEVTQTPSHQVTQMGQEVILRCVPISNHLYFYWYRQILGQKVEFLVSFYNNEISEKSEIFDDQFSVERPDGSNFTLKIRSTKLEDSAMYFCASSGRLAGENEQFFGPGTRLTVL.

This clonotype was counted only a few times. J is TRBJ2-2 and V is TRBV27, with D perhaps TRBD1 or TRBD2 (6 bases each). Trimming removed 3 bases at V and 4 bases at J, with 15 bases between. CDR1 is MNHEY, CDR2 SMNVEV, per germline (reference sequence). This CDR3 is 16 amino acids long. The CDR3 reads CASSFRRGGLTGELFF. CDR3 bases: TGTGCCAGCAGTTTCCGGAGAGGGGGGCTCACCGGGGAGCTGTTTTTT.

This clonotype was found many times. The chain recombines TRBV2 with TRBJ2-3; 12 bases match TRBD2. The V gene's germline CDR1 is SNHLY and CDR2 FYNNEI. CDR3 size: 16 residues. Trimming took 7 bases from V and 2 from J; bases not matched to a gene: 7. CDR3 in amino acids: CASKTSGRFLTDTQYF. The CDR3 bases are TGTGCCAGCAAAACTAGCGGGAGGTTCCTCACAGATACGCAGTATTTT. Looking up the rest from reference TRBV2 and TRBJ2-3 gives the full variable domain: EPEVTQTPSHQVTQMGQEVILRCVPISNHLYFYWYRQILGQKVEFLVSFYNNEISEKSEIFDDQFSVERPDGSNFTLKIRSTKLEDSAMYFCASKTSGRFLTDTQYFGPGTRLTVL.